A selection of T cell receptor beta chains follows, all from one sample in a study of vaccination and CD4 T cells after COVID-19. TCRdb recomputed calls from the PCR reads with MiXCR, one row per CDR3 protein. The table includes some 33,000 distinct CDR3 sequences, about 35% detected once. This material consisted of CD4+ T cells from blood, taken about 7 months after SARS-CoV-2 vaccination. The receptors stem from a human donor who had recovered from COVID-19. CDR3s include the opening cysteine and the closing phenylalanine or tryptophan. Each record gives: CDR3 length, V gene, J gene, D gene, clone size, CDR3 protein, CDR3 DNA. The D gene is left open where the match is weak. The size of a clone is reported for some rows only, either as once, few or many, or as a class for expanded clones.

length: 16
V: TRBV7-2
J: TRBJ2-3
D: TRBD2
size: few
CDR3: CASSFGAGGFADTQYF
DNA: TGTGCCAGCAGCTTTGGAGCGGGAGGATTTGCAGATACGCAGTATTTT

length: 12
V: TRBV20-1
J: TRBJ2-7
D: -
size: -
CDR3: CSASSLAGEQYF
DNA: TGCAGTGCTAGTAGCTTAGCCGGCGAGCAGTACTTC

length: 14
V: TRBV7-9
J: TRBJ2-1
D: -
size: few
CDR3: CASSPPDWNNEQFF
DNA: TGTGCCAGCAGCCCTCCTGACTGGAACAATGAGCAGTTCTTC

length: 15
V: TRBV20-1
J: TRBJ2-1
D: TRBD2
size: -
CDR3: CSAKGLGIRDNEQFF
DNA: TGCAGTGCTAAGGGACTAGGGATTAGGGACAATGAGCAGTTCTTC

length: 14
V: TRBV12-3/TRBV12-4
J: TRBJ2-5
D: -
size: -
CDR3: CASSFGQAQETQYF
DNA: TGTGCCAGCAGTTTCGGGCAGGCCCAAGAGACCCAGTACTTC

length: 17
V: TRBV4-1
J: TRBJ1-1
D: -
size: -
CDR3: CASSQGTVGGAGTEAFF
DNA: TGCGCCAGCAGCCAGGGAACGGTTGGGGGCGCGGGGACTGAAGCTTTCTTT

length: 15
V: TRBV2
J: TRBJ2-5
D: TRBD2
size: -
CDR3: CASSPAGTTSRDQYF
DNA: TGTGCCAGCAGTCCTGCCGGGACTACCTCCCGGGACCAGTACTTC

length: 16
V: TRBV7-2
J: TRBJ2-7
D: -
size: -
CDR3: CASSLFAGQTIYEQYF
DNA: TGTGCCAGCAGCTTATTTGCGGGACAGACTATCTACGAGCAGTACTTC

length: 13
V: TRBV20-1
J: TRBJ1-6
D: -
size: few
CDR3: CSAPQVAGSPLHF
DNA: TGCAGTGCTCCGCAGGTCGCGGGATCACCCCTCCACTTT

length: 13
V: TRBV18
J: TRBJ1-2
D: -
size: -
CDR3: CASSPGPVGGYTF
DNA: TGTGCCAGCTCACCCGGACCCGTAGGGGGCTACACCTTC

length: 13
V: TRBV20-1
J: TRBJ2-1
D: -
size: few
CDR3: CSAKPPTSNEQFF
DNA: TGCAGTGCGAAACCCCCGACTAGTAATGAGCAGTTCTTC

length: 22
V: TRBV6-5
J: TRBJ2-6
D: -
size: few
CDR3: CASSYSVDGTARLDSGANVLTF
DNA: TGTGCCAGCAGTTACTCAGTTGATGGAACGGCACGGTTGGACTCTGGGGCCAACGTCCTGACTTTC

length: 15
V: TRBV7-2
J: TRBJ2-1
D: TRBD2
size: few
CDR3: CASSGLANAPNEQFF
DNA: TGTGCCAGCAGTGGACTAGCCAACGCCCCCAATGAGCAGTTCTTC

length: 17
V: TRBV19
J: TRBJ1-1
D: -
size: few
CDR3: CASSIYGTAGGNPEAFF
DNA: TGTGCCAGTAGTATATACGGGACCGCCGGCGGTAACCCTGAAGCTTTCTTT

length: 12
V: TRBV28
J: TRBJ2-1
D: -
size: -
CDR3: CASSVIGGEQFF
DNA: TGTGCCAGCAGTGTTATAGGTGGAGAGCAGTTCTTC

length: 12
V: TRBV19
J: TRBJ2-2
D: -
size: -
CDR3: CASGDPRRELFF
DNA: TGTGCCTCCGGTGACCCCCGTAGGGAGCTGTTTTTT

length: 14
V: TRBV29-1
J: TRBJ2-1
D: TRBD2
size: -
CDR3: CSVDDGLAIDEQFF
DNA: TGCAGCGTTGACGATGGACTAGCAATCGATGAGCAGTTCTTC

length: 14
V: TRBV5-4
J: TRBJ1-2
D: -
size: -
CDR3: CASSLGQKNYGYTF
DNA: TGTGCCAGCAGCTTGGGGCAGAAAAACTATGGCTACACCTTC

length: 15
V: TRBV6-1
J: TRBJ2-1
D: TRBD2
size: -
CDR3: CASSKISGTKNEQFF
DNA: TGTGCCAGCAGTAAAATCTCCGGGACTAAAAATGAGCAGTTCTTC

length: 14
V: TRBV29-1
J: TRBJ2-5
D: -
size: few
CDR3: CSVEDIDRQETQYF
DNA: TGCAGCGTTGAAGATATAGACAGACAAGAGACCCAGTACTTC

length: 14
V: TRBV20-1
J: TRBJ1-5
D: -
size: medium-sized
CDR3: CSARALAGGQPQHF
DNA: TGCAGTGCTAGAGCCCTAGCGGGGGGTCAGCCCCAGCATTTT

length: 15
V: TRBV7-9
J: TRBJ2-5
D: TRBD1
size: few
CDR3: CASSLAGQNQETQYF
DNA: TGTGCCAGCAGCTTAGCGGGACAGAACCAAGAGACCCAGTACTTC

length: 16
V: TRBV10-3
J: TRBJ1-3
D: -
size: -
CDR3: CAIRGYSCRSGNTIYF
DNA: TGTGCCATCAGGGGTTACAGTTGTAGATCTGGAAACACCATATATTTT

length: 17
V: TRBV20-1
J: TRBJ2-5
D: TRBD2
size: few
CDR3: CSAGNLLLAGAGETQYF
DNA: TGCAGTGCCGGCAACCTTCTACTAGCGGGAGCAGGGGAGACCCAGTACTTC

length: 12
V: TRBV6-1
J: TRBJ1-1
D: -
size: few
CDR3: CASSAYTGEAFF
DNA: TGTGCCAGCAGTGCTTATACAGGTGAAGCTTTCTTT

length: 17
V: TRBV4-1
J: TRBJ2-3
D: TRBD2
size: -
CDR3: CASSHGSGRAIPDTQYF
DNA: TGCGCCAGCAGCCACGGTAGCGGGAGGGCTATTCCAGATACGCAGTATTTT